This entry concerns a single T cell receptor beta chain. This entry comes from a study of cytomegalovirus exposure and HLA in healthy donors. Sequencing was performed with immunoSEQ multiplex PCR; in TCRdb, only in-frame clones are kept and a portion is missing. The repertoire holds 120,000 or so clones, with about 90% as singletons. Trimming stripped 2 bases from V and 7 bases from J, with 11 bases between. Germline CDR1 SGHTA, CDR2 FQGTGA. The CDR3 spans 13 residues. The receptor comes from a woman aged 18-29 years in good health and CMV-seronegative. The J gene is TRBJ1-1, the V gene TRBV7-3, with D maybe TRBD1 (5 bases). The sequencing sample was made of PBMCs. For the CDR3, the DNA is TGTGCCAGCAGCTTATCAACAGGTAGTGAAGCTTTCTTT. The encoded protein is CASSLSTGSEAFF.